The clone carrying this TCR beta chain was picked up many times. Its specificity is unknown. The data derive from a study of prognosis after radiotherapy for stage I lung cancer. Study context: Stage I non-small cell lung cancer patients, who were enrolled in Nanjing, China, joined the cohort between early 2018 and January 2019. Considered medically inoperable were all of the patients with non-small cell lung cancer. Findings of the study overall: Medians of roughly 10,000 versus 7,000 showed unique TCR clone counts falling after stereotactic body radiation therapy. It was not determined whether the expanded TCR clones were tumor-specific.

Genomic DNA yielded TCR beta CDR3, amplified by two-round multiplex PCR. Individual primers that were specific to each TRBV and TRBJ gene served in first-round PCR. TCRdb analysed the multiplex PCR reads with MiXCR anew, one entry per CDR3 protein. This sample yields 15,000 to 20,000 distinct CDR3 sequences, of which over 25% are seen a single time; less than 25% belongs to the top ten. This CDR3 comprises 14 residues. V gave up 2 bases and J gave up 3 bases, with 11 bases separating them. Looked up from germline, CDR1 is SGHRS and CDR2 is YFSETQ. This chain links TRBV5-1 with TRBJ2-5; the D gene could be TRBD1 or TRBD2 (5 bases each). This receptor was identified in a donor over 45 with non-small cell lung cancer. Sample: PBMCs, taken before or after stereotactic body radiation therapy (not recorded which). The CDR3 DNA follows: TGCGCCAGCAGCTTATGGCAGGGAGAAGAGACCCAGTACTTC. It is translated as CASSLWQGEETQYF.